This paragraph covers one TCR beta chain sequence. Its specificity is unknown. TCRdb's copy holds only in-frame clones and misses some; the assay was immunoSEQ multiplex PCR. The sample contains approximately 500,000 clones, around 96% of which appear only once. The sample originates from a study of shared clonotypes between healthy human individuals. General study results and limits: Among donors, the sharing of clonotypes was expected to be influenced by sequencing depth. What limited the represented genetic and exposure-history diversity was the small number of donors.

Germline loops: CDR1 KGHSH, CDR2 LQKENI. The V end was cut by 3 bases, the J end by 2 bases, with 14 bases between. This CDR3 has 16 residues. This receptor was taken from a woman aged 25 to 39 in good health. The sample was naive CD4+ T cells sorted from blood. As for subset: CD45RA+ positively selected. The J gene is TRBJ2-1, the V gene TRBV18, with D perhaps assigned TRBD1 or TRBD2 (6 bases each). CDR3 in DNA: TGTGCCAGCTCACCTCCGAACAGGGAGGCCTACAATGAGCAGTTCTTC. Translation: CASSPPNREAYNEQFF.